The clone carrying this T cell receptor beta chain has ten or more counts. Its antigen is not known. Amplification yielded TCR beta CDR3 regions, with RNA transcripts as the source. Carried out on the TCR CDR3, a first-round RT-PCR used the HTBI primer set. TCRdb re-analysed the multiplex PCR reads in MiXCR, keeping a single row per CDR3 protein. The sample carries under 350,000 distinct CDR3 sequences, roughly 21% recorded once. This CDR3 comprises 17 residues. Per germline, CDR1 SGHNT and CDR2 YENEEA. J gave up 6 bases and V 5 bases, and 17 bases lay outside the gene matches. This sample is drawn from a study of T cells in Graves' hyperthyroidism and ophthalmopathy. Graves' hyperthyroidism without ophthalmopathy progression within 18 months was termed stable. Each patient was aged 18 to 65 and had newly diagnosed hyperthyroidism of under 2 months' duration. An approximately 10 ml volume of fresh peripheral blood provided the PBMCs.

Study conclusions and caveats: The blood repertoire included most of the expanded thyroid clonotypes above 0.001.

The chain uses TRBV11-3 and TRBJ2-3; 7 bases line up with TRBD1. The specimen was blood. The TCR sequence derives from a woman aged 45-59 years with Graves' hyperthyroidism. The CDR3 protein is CASSNPDRVYYSDTQYF. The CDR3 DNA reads TGTGCCAGCAGCAATCCCGACAGGGTTTATTATTCGGATACGCAGTATTTT. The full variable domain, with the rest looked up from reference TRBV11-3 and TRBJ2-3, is EAGVVQSPRYKIIEKKQPVAFWCNPISGHNTLYWYLQNLGQGPELLIRYENEEAVDDSQLPKDRFSAERLKGVDSTLKIQPAELGDSAVYLCASSNPDRVYYSDTQYFGPGTRLTVL.